This T cell receptor (beta chain) is drawn from a study of blood T cells in healthy people across ages. Study-wide findings and caveats: Greater diversity and more naive CD4+ cells were seen in long-lived donors than in aged donors. Without sorted subsets, naive and antigen-experienced compartments could not be conclusively compared.

About this clonotype itself: No antigen is known for it.

The second PCR ran about 6 to 11 cycles with a sample-barcoded 5' primer and J-beta primers. Tags on each cDNA molecule came from a template-switch adaptor with 12 random nucleotides. One entry per CDR3 protein results from TCRdb running MiXCR on the 5' RACE reads. Of around 940,000 distinct CDR3 sequences listed, just over 50% are singletons. What was sequenced was blood. The TCR was taken from an older woman in good health.

CDR3 protein: CASSLSPGGVDEQFF. The CDR3 coding sequence is TGTGCCAGCAGCTTATCTCCGGGAGGGGTGGATGAGCAGTTCTTC. The chain carries TRBV11-2 and TRBJ2-1; 8 bases are a match to TRBD2. The V gene end was trimmed by 2 bases and the J gene end by 8 bases; junction bases not matched to a gene: 8. The CDR3 loop spans 15 amino acids. Germline loops: CDR1 SGHAT, CDR2 FQNNGV.